The T cell receptor beta chain described here comes from a study of blood T cell repertoires in COVID-19 (TCRdb year 2020). With regard to the full study: Samples covering the acute and convalescent phases of COVID-19 were provided by collaborators in the United States, Italy and Spain. The material from the prospective study consisted of cDNA or gDNA derived from T cells, B-cell-depleted T cells, or PBMCs. Deeply sampled blood TCRbeta repertoires from subjects exposed to, actively infected with, or recovered from COVID-19 were included in the dataset. A freely available public database, intended as a resource for researchers studying the immune response to SARS-CoV-2, is where the repertoires were released. Samples came from the ongoing ImmuneRACE study (first 160 participants) plus 1,254 subjects from 6 global collaborators. The sample metadata nearly always contained a de-identified subject ID, COVID-19 status, age in years and sex. HLA class I and class II types, where available, came from metadata supplied by the sample provider rather than from assay-based typing.

The CDR3 covers 16 residues, taking in both the cysteine and the phenylalanine. Left in the record is the CDR3 DNA by itself, 48 bases read in frame from the first base. From the germline V gene (reference sequence), CDR1 is LNHDA and CDR2 is SQIVND. At the junction V is shortened by 3 bases and J by 3 bases; bases outside the gene matches: 5. Collaborating institutions collected whole blood in K2EDTA tubes following their own protocols. For TCRbeta analysis, collaborators shipped samples as frozen whole blood, isolated PBMCs, or DNA extracted from either of those sample types. The immunoSEQ Assay, a bias-controlled multiplex PCR, was used to amplify TCRbeta CDR3 regions from genomic DNA. Per the authors' processing: The number of nucleated cells in each sample was estimated by amplification of reference gene primers within the assay. To quantify the absolute abundance of each unique TCRbeta CDR3 rearrangement, sequence reads were collapsed and filtered. Productive Simpson clonality was computed per sample as the square root of Simpson's diversity index over productive rearrangements. TCRdb stores this immuneACCESS table with in-frame sequences only. Part of the clones is absent; in the studies checked, under half of the shortfall reflects unresolved V genes, and no reason is known for the rest. The V and J calls and the clone size are those of that table, but D and trimming were determined from the DNA. Recorded for this sample are tens of thousands of clones; over 85% of them occurred a single time. 9% of the sample rests with the top ten.

Notes on this clone: Its antigen remains undetermined. Per-base quality was not reported, and no clone a single base away is much larger than it.

What the authors observed across the whole study: The quantity of clinical and demographic metadata differed by source and by participant and was supplied without curation.

Specimen: peripheral blood. Recombination linked TRBV19 to TRBJ1-5, with 10 bases aligning to TRBD1. The clonotype was recovered from a man older than 75 with active or convalescent COVID-19. The DNA sequence is as follows: TGTGCCAGTAGTATTGGCGACAGGGGGCTCAATCAGCCCCAGCATTTT. Its translation is CASSIGDRGLNQPQHF.